This T cell receptor (beta chain) was recovered during a study of shared clonotypes between healthy human individuals. General study findings and limits: A limitation of the genetic and exposure-history diversity represented arose from few donors.

As regards this clone: Antigen: not known.

Clones were read by immunoSEQ multiplex PCR, and TCRdb kept only the in-frame ones, dropping some. This table has about 1 million clones, roughly 80% appearing once. After removal of 6 bases from V and 5 bases from J, the junction contained 10 bases not matched to a gene. The germline V gene has CDR1 LNHDA and CDR2 SQIVND (reference sequence). The CDR3 is made up of 15 amino acids. This receptor was taken from a man younger than 30 in good health. The sequencing input was memory CD4+ T cells sorted from blood. As for subset: CD45RA-negative fraction. This chain uses TRBV19 with TRBJ2-5; the match to TRBD1 covers 9 bases. The CDR3 loop reads CASSGGQGLRETQYF. The CDR3 nucleotides read TGTGCCAGTAGCGGGGGACAGGGCCTTCGGGAGACCCAGTACTTC.